This TCR beta chain originates from a study of blood T cell repertoires in COVID-19. Study overall: Spain, Italy and the United States supplied samples that represented acute and convalescent COVID-19. Sources were T cells, B-cell-depleted T cells, or PBMCs; the material itself was cDNA or gDNA.

The length of the CDR3 is 14 residues. The V and J ends lost 4 bases and 4 bases, in that order; junction bases with no gene match: 8. CDR1 and CDR2 from the germline V gene are SGHRS and YFSETQ. In the original processing: Scientists estimated how many nucleated cells there were by amplifying reference gene primers. Generated by immunoSEQ multiplex PCR, the TCRdb table keeps only in-frame clones and is missing some. V and J calls and clone size are those listed in that table; D and trimming were worked out from the DNA. The table has more than 200,000 clones, around 90% seen once. The chain carries TRBV5-1 and TRBJ2-7, with 7 bases fitting TRBD1. The specimen was peripheral blood. This TCR was recovered from a human donor in a cohort sampled during active COVID-19. CDR3 nucleotide sequence: TGCGCCAGCAGCCTAAGACAGGGTGGGTACGAGCAGTACTTC. It encodes CASSLRQGGYEQYF.